This entry is about one T cell receptor beta chain. V gave up 5 bases and J gave up 4 bases, with 17 bases separating them. The V gene's germline CDR1 is SGHAT and CDR2 FQDESV (reference sequence). The CDR3 spans 15 residues. This sample is part of a study of control samples from healthy donors and cancer patients. TCRdb's copy holds only in-frame clones and misses some; the assay was immunoSEQ multiplex PCR. The repertoire holds tens of thousands of clones, with under 95% as singletons. V usage is TRBV11-1 and J usage is TRBJ2-5, with D perhaps given as TRBD1 or TRBD2 (6 bases each). The material sequenced was PBMCs. This TCR came from a middle-aged man with colorectal cancer. The CDR3 sequence: CASSLGRGRVETQYF. As DNA, the CDR3 is TGTGCCAGCAGCCTAGGCCGGGGGCGAGTAGAGACCCAGTACTTC.